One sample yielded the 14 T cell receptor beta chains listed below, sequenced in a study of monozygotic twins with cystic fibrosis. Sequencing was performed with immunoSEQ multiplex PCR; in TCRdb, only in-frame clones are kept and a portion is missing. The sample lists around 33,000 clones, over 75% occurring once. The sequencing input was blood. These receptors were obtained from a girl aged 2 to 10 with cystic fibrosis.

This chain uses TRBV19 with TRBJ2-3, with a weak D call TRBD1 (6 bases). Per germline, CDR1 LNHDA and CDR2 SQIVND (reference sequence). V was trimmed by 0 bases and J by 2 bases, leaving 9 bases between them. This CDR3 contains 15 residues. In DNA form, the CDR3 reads TGTGCCAGTAGTATAGAGGGGGCCAACACAGATACGCAGTATTTT. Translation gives CASSIEGANTDTQYF.

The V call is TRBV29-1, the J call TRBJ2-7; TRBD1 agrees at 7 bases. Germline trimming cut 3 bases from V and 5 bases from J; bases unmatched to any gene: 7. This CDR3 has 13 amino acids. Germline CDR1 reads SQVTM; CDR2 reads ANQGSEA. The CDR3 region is CSVDTKGGDEQYF. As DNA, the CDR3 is TGCAGCGTTGACACCAAAGGGGGCGACGAGCAGTACTTC.

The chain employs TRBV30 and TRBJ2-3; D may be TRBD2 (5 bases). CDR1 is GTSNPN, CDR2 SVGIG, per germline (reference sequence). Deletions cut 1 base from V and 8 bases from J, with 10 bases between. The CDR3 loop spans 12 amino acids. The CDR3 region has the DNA TGTGCCTGGAGTGCAGAAGGGAGTACGCAGTATTTT. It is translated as CAWSAEGSTQYF.

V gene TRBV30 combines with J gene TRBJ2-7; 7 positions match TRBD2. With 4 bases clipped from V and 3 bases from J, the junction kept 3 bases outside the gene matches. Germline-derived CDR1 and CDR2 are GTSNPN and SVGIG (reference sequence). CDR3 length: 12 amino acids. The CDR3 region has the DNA TGTGCCTGGACTGGGGGGGGCTACGAGCAGTACTTC. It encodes CAWTGGGYEQYF.

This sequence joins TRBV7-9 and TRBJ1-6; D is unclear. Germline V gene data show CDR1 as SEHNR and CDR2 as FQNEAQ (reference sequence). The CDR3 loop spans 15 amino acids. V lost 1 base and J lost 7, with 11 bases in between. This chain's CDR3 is CASSLVMPGNSPLHF. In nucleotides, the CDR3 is TGTGCCAGCAGCTTAGTTATGCCGGGGAATTCACCCCTCCACTTT.

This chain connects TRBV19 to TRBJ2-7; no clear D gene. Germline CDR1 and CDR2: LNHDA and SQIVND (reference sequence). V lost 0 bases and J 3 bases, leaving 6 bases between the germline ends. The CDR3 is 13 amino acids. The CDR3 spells CASSIEGGYEQYF. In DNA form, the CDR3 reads TGTGCCAGTAGTATAGAAGGCGGCTACGAGCAGTACTTC.

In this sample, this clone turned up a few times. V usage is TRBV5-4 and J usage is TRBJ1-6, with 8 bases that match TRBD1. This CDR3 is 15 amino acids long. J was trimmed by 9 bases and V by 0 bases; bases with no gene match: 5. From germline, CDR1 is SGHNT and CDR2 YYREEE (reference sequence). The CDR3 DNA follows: TGTGCCAGCAGCTTGGGGACAGGGCATGGTTCACCCCTCCACTTT. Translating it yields CASSLGTGHGSPLHF.

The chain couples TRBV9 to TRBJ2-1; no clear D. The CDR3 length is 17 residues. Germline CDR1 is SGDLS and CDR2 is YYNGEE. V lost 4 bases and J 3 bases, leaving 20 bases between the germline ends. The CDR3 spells CASSSLDGGVYYNEQFF. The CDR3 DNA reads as TGTGCCAGCAGCTCCTTGGACGGTGGCGTTTACTACAATGAGCAGTTCTTC. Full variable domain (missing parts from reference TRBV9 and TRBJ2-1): DSGVTQTPKHLITATGQRVTLRCSPRSGDLSVYWYQQSLDQGLQFLIQYYNGEERAKGNILERFSAQQFPDLHSELNLSSLELGDSALYFCASSSLDGGVYYNEQFFGPGTRLTVL.

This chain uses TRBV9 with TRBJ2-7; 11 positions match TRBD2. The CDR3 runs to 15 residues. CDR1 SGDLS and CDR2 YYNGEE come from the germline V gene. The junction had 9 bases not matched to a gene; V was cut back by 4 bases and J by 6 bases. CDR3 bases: TGTGCCAGCAGCATAAGACTAGCGGGGAAGATCGAGCAGTACTTC. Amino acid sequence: CASSIRLAGKIEQYF.

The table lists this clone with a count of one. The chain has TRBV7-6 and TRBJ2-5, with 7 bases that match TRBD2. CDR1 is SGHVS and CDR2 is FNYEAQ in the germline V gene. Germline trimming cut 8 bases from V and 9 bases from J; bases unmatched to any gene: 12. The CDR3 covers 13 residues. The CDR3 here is CASRGALSGAQYF. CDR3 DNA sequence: TGTGCCAGCCGCGGGGCCCTGAGCGGGGCCCAGTACTTC.

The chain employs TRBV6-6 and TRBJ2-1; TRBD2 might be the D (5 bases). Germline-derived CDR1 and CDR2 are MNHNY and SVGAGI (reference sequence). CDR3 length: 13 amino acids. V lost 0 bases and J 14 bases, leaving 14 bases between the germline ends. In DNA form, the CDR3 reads TGTGCCAGCAGTTACTCCCAAAGACTACGCAAGTTCTTC. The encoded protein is CASSYSQRLRKFF.

The CDR3 loop is CASSLLMRKTYGYTF. The CDR3 DNA is TGTGCCAGCAGTCTGTTAATGCGAAAGACCTATGGCTACACCTTC. The rearrangement uses TRBV6-1 and TRBJ1-2; D unresolved. Germline V gene lookup returns CDR1 MNHNS and CDR2 SASEGT. Trimming stripped 5 bases from V and 4 bases from J, with 17 bases between. CDR3 length: 15 residues.

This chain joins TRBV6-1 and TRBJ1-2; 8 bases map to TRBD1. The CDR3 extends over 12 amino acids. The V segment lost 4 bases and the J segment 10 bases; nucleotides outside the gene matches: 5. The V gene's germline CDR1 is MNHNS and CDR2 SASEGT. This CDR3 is CASSAGQGHYTF. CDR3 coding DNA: TGTGCCAGCAGTGCCGGACAGGGACACTACACCTTC.

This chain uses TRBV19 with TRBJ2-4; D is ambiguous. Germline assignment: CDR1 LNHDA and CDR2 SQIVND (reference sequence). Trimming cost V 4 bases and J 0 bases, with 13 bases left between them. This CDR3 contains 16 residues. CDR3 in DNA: TGTGCCAGTAGTAGAAAGCGCACCTTAGCCAAAAACATTCAGTACTTC. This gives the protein CASSRKRTLAKNIQYF. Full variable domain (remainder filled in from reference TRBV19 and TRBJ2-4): DGGITQSPKYLFRKEGQNVTLSCEQNLNHDAMYWYRQDPGQGLRLIYYSQIVNDFQKGDIAEGYSVSREKKESFPLTVTSAQKNPTAFYLCASSRKRTLAKNIQYFGAGTRLSVL.